The 11 T cell receptor beta chains listed next were all sequenced from one sample in a study of cytomegalovirus exposure and HLA in healthy donors (dated by TCRdb to the late 2010s). Libraries came from the immunoSEQ multiplex PCR assay. The multiplex PCR relied on a mix of 60 forward primers for TCR Vbeta segments and 13 reverse primers for TCR Jbeta segments. Here the immuneACCESS table is served through TCRdb, limited to in-frame sequences with V and J called. Missing clones are a known gap in these copies; in checked studies unresolved V genes cover under half, and the rest lacks a known reason. For this sample there are 200,000 or so clones; approximately 80% appear just once. The ten biggest clones cover about 16% of the sample. The sequenced material came from PBMCs. These receptors all stem from a man aged 35 to 55 in good health and CMV-seronegative.

This chain links TRBV1 with TRBJ1-5. TRBV1 is described as a pseudogene. The length of the CDR3 is 16 residues. The CDR3 loop reads CTSSQDRRVCNQPQHF. The CDR3 DNA sequence: TGCACCAGCAGCCAAGATCGACGGGTTTGCAATCAGCCCCAGCATTTT.

This chain uses TRBV7-2 with TRBJ1-2, with a tentative D call TRBD1 (6 bases). The CDR3 has 14 amino acids. In germline, CDR1 is SGHTA, CDR2 FQGNSA. The ends were cut back, 8 bases at V and 0 bases at J, with 13 bases in the middle. CDR3 DNA sequence: TGTGCCAGCCTACGGGGGGCAGCTAACTATGGCTACACCTTC. It yields the protein CASLRGAANYGYTF.

The chain couples TRBV7-9 to TRBJ2-1; D possibly corresponds to TRBD2 (6 bases). CDR1 and CDR2 from the germline V gene are SEHNR and FQNEAQ (reference sequence). V was shortened by 5 bases and J by 4 bases, with 27 bases between the two germline ends. The length of the CDR3 is 19 residues. The CDR3 loop is CASSQNRDSLGVGYNEQFF. In DNA, the CDR3 is TGTGCCAGCAGCCAAAACCGGGACTCTTTGGGGGTGGGATACAATGAGCAGTTCTTC.

The V and J genes are TRBV5-6 and TRBJ1-2; no definite D call. Trimming left V 0 bases short and J 5 bases short, with 11 bases between. The germline V gene encodes CDR1 SGHDT and CDR2 YYEEEE. The CDR3 has 14 residues. In DNA, the CDR3 is TGTGCCAGCAGCTTGGCTGTTAGTAATTATGGCTACACCTTC. Its translation is CASSLAVSNYGYTF.

CDR3 sequence: CASSPRRGRGETQYF. CDR3 sequence (DNA): TGTGCCAGCAGCCCCCGCAGGGGGCGCGGGGAGACCCAGTACTTC. This chain connects TRBV9 to TRBJ2-5, with TRBD1 identical over 8 bases. The germline CDR1 and CDR2 sequences are SGDLS and YYNGEE. V lost 4 bases to trimming and J lost 5 bases; unmatched junction nucleotides: 10. The CDR3 is 15 residues long.

The chain employs TRBV13 and TRBJ2-3; no reliable D call. Germline values: CDR1 PRHDT, CDR2 FYEKMQ (reference sequence). CDR3 length equals 14 residues. The ends were cut back, 0 bases at V and 2 bases at J, with 6 bases in the middle. In nucleotides, the CDR3 is TGTGCCAGCAGCTTAGGGGCAAACACAGATACGCAGTATTTT. Its protein is CASSLGANTDTQYF.

The J gene is TRBJ2-7, the V gene TRBV9; 8 nucleotides line up with TRBD2. The CDR3 is 17 residues long. Germline V gene data show CDR1 as SGDLS and CDR2 as YYNGEE. J lost 5 bases, V lost 0 bases, and 13 bases had no gene match. CDR3 protein: CASSVAGLGLVSDEQYF. The CDR3 region has the DNA TGTGCCAGCAGCGTAGCCGGTTTGGGACTAGTATCCGACGAGCAGTACTTC.

The J gene is TRBJ2-5, the V gene TRBV4-3, with 7 bases matching TRBD2. Germline V lookup: CDR1 LGHNA, CDR2 YSLEER. The CDR3 consists of 15 residues. V dropped 4 bases and J dropped 5; count of bases not matched to a gene: 10. Here the CDR3 reads CASSPGTTNKETQYF. The CDR3 region has the DNA TGCGCCAGCAGCCCCGGGACTACGAATAAGGAGACCCAGTACTTC.

The rearrangement joins TRBV2 to TRBJ1-1, with D unclear. V lost 7 bases to trimming and J lost 0 bases, with 12 bases between them. The germline gives CDR1 SNHLY, CDR2 FYNNEI. The CDR3 has 14 amino acids. This chain's CDR3 is CASKKTDMNTEAFF. For the CDR3, the DNA is TGTGCCAGCAAGAAAACAGATATGAACACTGAAGCTTTCTTT. The entire variable domain, with the rest obtained from reference TRBV2 and TRBJ1-1, is as follows: EPEVTQTPSHQVTQMGQEVILRCVPISNHLYFYWYRQILGQKVEFLVSFYNNEISEKSEIFDDQFSVERPDGSNFTLKIRSTKLEDSAMYFCASKKTDMNTEAFFGQGTRLTVV.

This chain joins TRBV6-6 and TRBJ2-3; D is unclear. The ends were cut back, 2 bases at V and 3 bases at J, with 9 bases in the middle. Looked up from germline, CDR1 is MNHNY and CDR2 is SVGAGI (reference sequence). The CDR3 has 14 amino acids. The CDR3 sequence is CASSYTLRTDTQYF. The DNA of the CDR3 is TGTGCCAGCAGTTACACTTTGCGGACAGATACGCAGTATTTT.

This chain connects TRBV7-9 to TRBJ1-6; D possibly corresponds to TRBD1 (6 bases). CDR1 and CDR2 from the germline V gene are SEHNR and FQNEAQ (reference sequence). The CDR3 is 15 residues long. The V end was cut by 4 bases, the J end by 5 bases, with 12 bases between. CDR3 coding DNA: TGTGCCAGCAGCTCAGGACAGATTCATAATTCACCCCTCCACTTT. Translation gives CASSSGQIHNSPLHF.